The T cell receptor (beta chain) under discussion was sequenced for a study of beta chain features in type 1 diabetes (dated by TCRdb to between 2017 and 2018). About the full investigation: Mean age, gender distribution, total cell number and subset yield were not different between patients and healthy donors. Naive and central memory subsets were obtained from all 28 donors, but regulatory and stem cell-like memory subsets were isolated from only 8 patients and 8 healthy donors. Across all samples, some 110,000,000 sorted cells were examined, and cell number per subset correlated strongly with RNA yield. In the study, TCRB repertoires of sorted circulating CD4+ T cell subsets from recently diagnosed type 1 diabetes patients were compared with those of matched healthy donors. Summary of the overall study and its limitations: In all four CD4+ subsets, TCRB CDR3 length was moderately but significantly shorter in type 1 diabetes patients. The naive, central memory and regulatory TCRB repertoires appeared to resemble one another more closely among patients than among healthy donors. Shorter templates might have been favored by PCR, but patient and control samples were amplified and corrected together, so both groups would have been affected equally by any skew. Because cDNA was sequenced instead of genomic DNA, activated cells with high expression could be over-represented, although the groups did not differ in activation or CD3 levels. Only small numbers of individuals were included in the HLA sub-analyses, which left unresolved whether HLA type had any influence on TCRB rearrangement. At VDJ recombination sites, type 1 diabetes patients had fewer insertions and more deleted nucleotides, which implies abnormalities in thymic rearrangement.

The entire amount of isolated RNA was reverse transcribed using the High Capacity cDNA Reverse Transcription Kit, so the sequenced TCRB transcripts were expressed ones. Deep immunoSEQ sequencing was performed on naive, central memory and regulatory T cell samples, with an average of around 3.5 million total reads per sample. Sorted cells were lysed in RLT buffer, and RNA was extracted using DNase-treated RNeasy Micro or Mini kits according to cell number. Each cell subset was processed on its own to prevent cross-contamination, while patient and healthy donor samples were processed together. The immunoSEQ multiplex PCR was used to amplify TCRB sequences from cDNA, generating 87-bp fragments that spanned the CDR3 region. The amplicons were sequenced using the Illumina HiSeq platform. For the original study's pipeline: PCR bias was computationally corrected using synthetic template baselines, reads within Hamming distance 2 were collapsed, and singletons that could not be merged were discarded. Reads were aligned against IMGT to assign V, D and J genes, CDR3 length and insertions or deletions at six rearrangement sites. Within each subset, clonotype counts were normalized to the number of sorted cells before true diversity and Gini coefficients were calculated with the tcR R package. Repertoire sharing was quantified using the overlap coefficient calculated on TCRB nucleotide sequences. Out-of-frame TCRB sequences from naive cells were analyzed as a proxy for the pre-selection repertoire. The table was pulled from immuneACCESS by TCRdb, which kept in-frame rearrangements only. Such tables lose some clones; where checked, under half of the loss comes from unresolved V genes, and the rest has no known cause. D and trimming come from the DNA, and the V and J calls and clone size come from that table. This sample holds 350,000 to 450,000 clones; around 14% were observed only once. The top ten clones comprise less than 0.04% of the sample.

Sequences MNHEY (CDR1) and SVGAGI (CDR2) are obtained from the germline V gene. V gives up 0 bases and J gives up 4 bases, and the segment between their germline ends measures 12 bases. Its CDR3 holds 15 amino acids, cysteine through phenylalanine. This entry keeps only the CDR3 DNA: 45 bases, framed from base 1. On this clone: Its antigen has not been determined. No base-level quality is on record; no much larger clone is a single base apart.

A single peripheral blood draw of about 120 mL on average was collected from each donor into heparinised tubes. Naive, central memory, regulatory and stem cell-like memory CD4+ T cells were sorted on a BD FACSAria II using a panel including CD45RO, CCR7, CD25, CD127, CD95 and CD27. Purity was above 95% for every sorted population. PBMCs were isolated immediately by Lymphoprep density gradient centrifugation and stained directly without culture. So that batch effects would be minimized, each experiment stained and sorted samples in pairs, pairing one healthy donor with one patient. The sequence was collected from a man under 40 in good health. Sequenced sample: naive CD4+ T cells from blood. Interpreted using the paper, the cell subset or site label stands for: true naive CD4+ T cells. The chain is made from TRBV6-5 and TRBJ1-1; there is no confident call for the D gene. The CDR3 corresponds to CASSYSTDPTTEAFF. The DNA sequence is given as TGTGCCAGCAGTTACTCAACAGACCCAACCACTGAAGCTTTCTTT.